Below are 8 T cell receptor beta chains sequenced from a single sample in a study of T cells in Graves' hyperthyroidism and ophthalmopathy. TCR beta CDR3 sequences were amplified from RNA transcripts. With the HTBI primer set, the TCR CDR3 went through a first round of RT-PCR. TCRdb passed the multiplex PCR reads through MiXCR, listing each CDR3 protein once. Of about 580,000 distinct CDR3 sequences listed, more than 11% are singletons. Sequencing was carried out using blood. These receptors came from a woman aged 30 to 39 with Graves' hyperthyroidism that later progressed to Graves' ophthalmopathy.

This clonotype came up many times. V gene TRBV20-1 combines with J gene TRBJ2-4, with 8 bases identical to TRBD2. Germline CDR1 reads DFQATT; CDR2 reads SNEGSKA (reference sequence). This CDR3 is built from 14 residues. Trimming cost V 4 bases and J 7 bases; bases outside gene matches: 9. Written as DNA, the CDR3 is TGCAGTGCTACCAGCGGGACTAGTATGAACATTCAGTACTTC. The encoded protein is CSATSGTSMNIQYF.

This clonotype was recorded at least ten times. The rearrangement uses TRBV12-3 or TRBV12-4 and TRBJ2-3; either TRBD1 or TRBD2 may supply D (5 bases each). CDR3 length equals 15 residues. V lost 6 bases and J 4 bases, leaving 17 bases between the germline ends. For the CDR3, the DNA is TGTGCCAGCAGCCAACTCGGGACGGGGTCAGATACGCAGTATTTT. Residues: CASSQLGTGSDTQYF.

This clonotype has just a few counts. The chain couples TRBV6-4 to TRBJ1-1; D is unresolved. CDR1 is MRHNA, CDR2 SNTAGT, per germline. This CDR3 has 13 residues. V lost 7 bases and J 2 bases, leaving 11 bases between the germline ends. The CDR3, as DNA: TGTGCCAGCAAGGCAGACCCAAACACTGAAGCTTTCTTT. As protein: CASKADPNTEAFF.

This clonotype was picked up many times. The chain combines TRBV6-1 with TRBJ2-5; 9 bases are shared with TRBD1. The CDR3 is 15 amino acids. Trimming took 6 bases from V and 2 from J; bases not matched to a gene: 7. Germline lookup yields CDR1 MNHNS and CDR2 SASEGT. The CDR3 here is CASRTGTGLQETQYF. The CDR3 DNA follows: TGTGCCAGCAGGACCGGGACAGGGCTACAAGAGACCCAGTACTTC.

The rearrangement links TRBV6-5 to TRBJ2-7; 7 positions match TRBD2. V was pared by 2 bases and J by 3 bases, with 10 bases of the junction left unmatched. This CDR3 has 16 residues. CDR1 is MNHEY and CDR2 is SVGAGI in the germline V gene. For the CDR3, the DNA is TGTGCCAGCAGTTACCCCCGTCCAGCGGGAAGCTACGAGCAGTACTTC. Its translation is CASSYPRPAGSYEQYF.

This clonotype occurred a few times. The chain recombines TRBV9 with TRBJ2-2; 7 bases fit TRBD1. Trimming at V came to 3 bases and at J to 4 bases, leaving 6 bases not matched to a gene. The germline V gene encodes CDR1 SGDLS and CDR2 YYNGEE. The CDR3 length is 15 residues. The CDR3 region is CASSAGTVGTGELFF. As DNA, the CDR3 is TGTGCCAGCAGCGCCGGGACAGTAGGCACCGGGGAGCTGTTTTTT.

In this sample, this clonotype turned up a few times. This chain connects TRBV29-1 to TRBJ1-1; perhaps TRBD1 as D (6 bases). Germline V lookup: CDR1 SQVTM, CDR2 ANQGSEA. The CDR3 contains 13 residues. V lost 4 bases and J 0 bases, leaving 9 bases between the germline ends. The CDR3 nucleotides are TGCAGCGTTGTAGGGGGGTTGAACACTGAAGCTTTCTTT. Translation: CSVVGGLNTEAFF.

The count of this clonotype is one. This chain links TRBV2 with TRBJ2-7; 12 nucleotides align to TRBD2. This CDR3 has 14 amino acids. CDR1 is SNHLY, CDR2 FYNNEI, per germline. V lost 6 bases to trimming and J lost 2 bases; unmatched junction nucleotides: 2. The CDR3 sequence: CASRGLAGPYEQYF. The CDR3 DNA is TGTGCCAGCAGAGGACTAGCGGGACCCTACGAGCAGTACTTC.